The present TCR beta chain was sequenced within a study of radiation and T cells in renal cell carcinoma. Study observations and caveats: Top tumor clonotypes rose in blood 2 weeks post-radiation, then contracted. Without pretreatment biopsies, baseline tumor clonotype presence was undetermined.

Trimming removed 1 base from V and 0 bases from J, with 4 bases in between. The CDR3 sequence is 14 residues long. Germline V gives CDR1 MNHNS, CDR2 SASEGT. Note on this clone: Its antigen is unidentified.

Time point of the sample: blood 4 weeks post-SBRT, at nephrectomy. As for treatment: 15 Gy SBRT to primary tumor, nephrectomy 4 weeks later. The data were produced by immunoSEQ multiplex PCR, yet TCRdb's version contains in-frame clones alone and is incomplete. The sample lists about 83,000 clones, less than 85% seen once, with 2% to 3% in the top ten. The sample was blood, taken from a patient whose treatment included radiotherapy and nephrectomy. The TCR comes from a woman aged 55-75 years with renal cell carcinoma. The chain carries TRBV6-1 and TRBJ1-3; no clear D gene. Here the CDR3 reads CASSEVHSGNTIYF. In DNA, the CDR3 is TGTGCCAGCAGTGAAGTCCACTCTGGAAACACCATATATTTT.